These T cell receptor beta chains were read from a single sample in a study of post-analysis software for immune sequencing data. TCRdb re-called the PCR reads through MiXCR, storing one row per CDR3 protein. The profile shows hundreds of thousands of distinct CDR3 sequences, approximately 50% of them singletons. Sequencing was done on a sample of blood. These receptors were obtained from a girl aged 5-17 years with multiple sclerosis. CDR3s include the opening cysteine and the closing phenylalanine or tryptophan. D genes are given only for firm matches. Rows give clone size only sometimes, using once, few, many, or a class for an expanded clone.

TRBJ1-1 - - TRBV10-3 CAISEGRDTEAFF TGTGCCATCAGTGAGGGACGTGACACTGAAGCTTTCTTT
TRBJ2-4 few TRBD2 TRBV29-1 CSVSKAGGPLNIQYF TGCAGCGTTTCGAAAGCGGGAGGGCCGTTGAACATTCAGTACTTC
TRBJ2-7 - - TRBV15 CATSRDNRFYEQYF TGTGCCACCAGCAGAGATAACAGATTCTACGAGCAGTACTTC
TRBJ2-3 - TRBD2 TRBV6-5 CASSRGTSPTDTQYF TGTGCCAGCAGTAGGGGGACTAGCCCCACAGATACGCAGTATTTT
TRBJ2-7 - - TRBV20-1 CSARDLPGYEQYF TGCAGTGCTAGAGATCTTCCGGGGTACGAGCAGTACTTC
TRBJ2-7 few TRBD1 TRBV25-1 CASSEPGQGAREQYF TGTGCCAGCAGTGAACCGGGACAGGGGGCGCGAGAGCAGTACTTC
TRBJ2-1 - TRBD2 TRBV5-1 CASRLGTSAYNEQFF TGCGCCAGCAGACTCGGGACTAGCGCTTACAATGAACAGTTCTTC
TRBJ1-5 - - TRBV9 CASSPGRGRNQPQHF TGTGCCAGCAGCCCAGGGAGGGGCCGCAATCAGCCCCAGCATTTT
TRBJ2-5 - - TRBV12-3/TRBV12-4 CASSLMGRTQETQYF TGTGCCAGCAGTTTAATGGGACGCACTCAAGAGACCCAGTACTTC
TRBJ2-1 once - TRBV12-3/TRBV12-4 CASSSRIREQFF TGTGCCAGCAGTAGCCGGATTCGCGAGCAGTTCTTC
TRBJ2-3 few TRBD2 TRBV4-1 CASSLRLAGGFVTDTQYF TGCGCCAGCAGCCTACGACTAGCGGGGGGGTTTGTCACAGATACGCAGTATTTT
TRBJ2-1 few - TRBV5-1 CASSLNQGHEQFF TGCGCCAGCAGCTTGAACCAAGGACATGAGCAGTTCTTC
TRBJ2-7 - TRBD1 TRBV15 CATKLQGDYEQYF TGTGCCACCAAGTTACAGGGGGACTACGAGCAGTACTTC
TRBJ1-2 - - TRBV15 CATSGDKGLNYGYTF TGTGCCACCAGCGGAGACAAAGGCCTTAACTATGGCTACACCTTC
TRBJ2-5 - TRBD2 TRBV29-1 CSVGLLHWGTSGGSLQETQYF TGCAGCGTAGGACTCCTACATTGGGGGACTAGCGGGGGAAGCCTACAAGAGACCCAGTACTTC
TRBJ2-5 - - TRBV29-1 CSVQKETTYGQYF TGCAGCGTCCAAAAGGAGACTACCTACGGGCAGTACTTC
TRBJ2-7 - - TRBV20-1 CSAVFWGTGISYEQYF TGCAGTGCTGTATTCTGGGGTACAGGCATCTCCTACGAGCAGTACTTC
TRBJ1-5 - - TRBV6-2/TRBV6-3 CASSYSSKGGNQPQHF TGTGCCAGCAGTTACAGTTCGAAGGGAGGCAATCAGCCCCAGCATTTT
TRBJ2-7 - - TRBV5-1 CASSLDRNCEQYF TGCGCCAGCAGCTTGGACAGAAACTGCGAGCAGTACTTC
TRBJ1-1 few - TRBV9 CASSGPGRVNAREAFF TGTGCCAGCAGCGGGCCAGGCAGGGTGAACGCCCGTGAAGCTTTCTTT
TRBJ1-2 - TRBD1 TRBV9 CASSGPRDRDNYGYTF TGTGCCAGCAGCGGACCGCGGGACAGGGACAATTATGGCTACACCTTC
TRBJ2-3 - - TRBV6-1 CASSERGGTSTDTQYF TGTGCCAGCAGTGAAAGGGGCGGAACCAGCACAGATACGCAGTATTTT
TRBJ2-5 few TRBD1 TRBV20-1 CSAGQGETQYF TGCAGTGCTGGACAGGGGGAGACCCAGTACTTC
TRBJ2-2 once - TRBV9 CASRLRPNTGELFF TGTGCCAGCAGGCTCCGACCTAACACCGGGGAGCTGTTTTTT
TRBJ1-1 - - TRBV27 CASSLRLRTTEAFF TGTGCCAGCAGTTTAAGGCTTAGAACGACTGAAGCTTTCTTT
TRBJ2-7 - - TRBV14 CASSPTFSLGEQYF TGTGCCAGCAGTCCCACCTTCTCCCTGGGCGAGCAGTACTTC
TRBJ1-4 - - TRBV27 CASSLSRAEKLFF TGTGCCAGCAGTTTGAGCAGGGCTGAAAAACTGTTTTTT
TRBJ2-1 - TRBD1 TRBV29-1 CSVEGQRTNNEQFF TGCAGCGTTGAGGGACAGAGGACCAACAATGAGCAGTTCTTC
TRBJ2-6 many - TRBV12-3/TRBV12-4 CASRPTATSGANVLTF TGTGCCAGCAGACCTACAGCAACCTCTGGGGCCAACGTCCTGACTTTC
TRBJ2-7 - - TRBV29-1 CSVGSNGYEQYF TGCAGCGTTGGTAGCAACGGCTACGAGCAGTACTTC
TRBJ2-6 few - TRBV5-1 CASSLVSARSGANVLTF TGCGCCAGCAGCTTGGTCTCCGCTCGCTCTGGGGCCAACGTCCTGACTTTC
TRBJ1-1 - - TRBV5-4 CASSPRDRPNTEAFF TGTGCCAGCAGCCCCCGGGACCGGCCGAACACTGAAGCTTTCTTT